This TCR beta chain was profiled in a study of siplizumab effects on memory and regulatory T cells. TCRdb's copy holds only in-frame clones and misses some; the assay was immunoSEQ multiplex PCR. The repertoire holds roughly 100,000 clones, with about 93% as singletons. CDR3 length equals 12 residues. Trimming pared 0 bases from V and 11 bases from J, leaving 11 bases between. CDR1 and CDR2 (germline): SGHKS, YYEKEE (reference sequence). The TCR was taken from a human donor in good health. Sequences were obtained from CD4+ T cells sorted from blood. The rearrangement uses TRBV5-5 and TRBJ1-2; D possibly corresponds to TRBD1 (5 bases). The DNA for the CDR3 is TGTGCCAGCAGCTTGGACAGGCTGGGATACACCTTC. Its translation: CASSLDRLGYTF.